Within the sample, the clone carrying this T cell receptor (beta chain) is medium-sized. The CDR3 contains 17 residues. Germline trimming cut 2 bases from V and 5 bases from J; bases unmatched to any gene: 12. CDR1 is SGHRS and CDR2 is YFSETQ in the germline V gene. TCRdb passed the 5' RACE reads through MiXCR, listing each CDR3 protein once. The table lists thousands of distinct CDR3 sequences, about 6.5% of them singletons. The data were taken from a study of T cells after yellow fever vaccination. The study's findings and limits: The secondary response peaked faster, at day 5 versus 15, but was weaker.

The sample here was PBMCs, either bulk or a sorted T-cell subset (CD4+, CD8+, memory, or dextramer-sorted; not recorded which), taken around 15 days after the first yellow fever vaccination. The clonotype was recovered from a young man who received the YFV17D yellow fever vaccine. The chain uses TRBV5-1 and TRBJ2-5; TRBD2 matches at 10 bases. The DNA for the CDR3 is TGCGCCAGCAGCTTAACCTTACTAGCGGGGACTCGTGAGACCCAGTACTTC. Its protein product is CASSLTLLAGTRETQYF.